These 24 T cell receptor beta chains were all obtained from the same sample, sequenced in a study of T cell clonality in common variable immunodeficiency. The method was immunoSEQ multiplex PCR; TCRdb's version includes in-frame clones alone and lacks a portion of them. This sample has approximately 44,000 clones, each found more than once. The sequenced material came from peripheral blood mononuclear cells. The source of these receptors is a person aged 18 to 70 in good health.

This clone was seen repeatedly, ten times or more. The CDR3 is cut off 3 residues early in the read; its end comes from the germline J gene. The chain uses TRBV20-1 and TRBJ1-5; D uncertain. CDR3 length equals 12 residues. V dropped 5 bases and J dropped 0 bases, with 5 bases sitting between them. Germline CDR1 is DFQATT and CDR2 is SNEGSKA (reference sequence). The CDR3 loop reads CSAVNSNQPQHF. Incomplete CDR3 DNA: TGCAGTGCTGTTAATAGCAATCAGCCC.

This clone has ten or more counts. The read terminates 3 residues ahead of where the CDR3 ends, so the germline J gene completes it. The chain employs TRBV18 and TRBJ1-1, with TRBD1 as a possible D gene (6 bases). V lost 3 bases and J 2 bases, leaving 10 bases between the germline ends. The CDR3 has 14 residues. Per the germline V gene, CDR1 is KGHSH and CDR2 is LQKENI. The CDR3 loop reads CASSPGQINTEAFF. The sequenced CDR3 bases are TGTGCCAGCTCACCCGGACAGATAAACACTGAA. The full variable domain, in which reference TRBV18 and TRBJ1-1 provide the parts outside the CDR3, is NAGVMQNPRHLVRRRGQEARLRCSPMKGHSHVYWYRQLPEEGLKFMVYLQKENIIDESGMPKERFSAEFPKEGPSILRIQQVVRGDSAAYFCASSPGQINTEAFFGQGTRLTVV.

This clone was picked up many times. CDR3 amino acids: CASSPPSGEPLFGYTF. The DNA read from the CDR3 is TGTGCCAGCTCACCACCGAGCGGGGAGCCTTTATTTGGC. V usage is TRBV18 and J usage is TRBJ1-2; unclear D gene. The read terminates 3 residues before the CDR3 end, so the remaining end is supplied by the germline J gene. This CDR3 region has 16 residues. CDR1 KGHSH and CDR2 LQKENI come from the germline V gene. V was clipped by 0 bases and J by 7 bases, with 18 bases between them.

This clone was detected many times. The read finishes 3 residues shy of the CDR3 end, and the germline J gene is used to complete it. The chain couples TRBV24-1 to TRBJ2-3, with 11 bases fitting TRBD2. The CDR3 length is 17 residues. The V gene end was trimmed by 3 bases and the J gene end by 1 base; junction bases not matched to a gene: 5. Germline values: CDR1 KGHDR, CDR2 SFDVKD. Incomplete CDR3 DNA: TGTGCCACCAGTGATCAAACGACTAGCGGGGGCACAGATACG. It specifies CATSDQTTSGGTDT. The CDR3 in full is CATSDQTTSGGTDTQYF.

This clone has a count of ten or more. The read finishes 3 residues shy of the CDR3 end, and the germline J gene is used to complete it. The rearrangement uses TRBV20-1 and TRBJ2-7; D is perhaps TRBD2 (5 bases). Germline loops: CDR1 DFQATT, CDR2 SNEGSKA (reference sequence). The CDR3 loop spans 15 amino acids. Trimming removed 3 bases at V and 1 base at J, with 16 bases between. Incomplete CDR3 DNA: TGCAGTGCTAGGAAGCGGAGGATTCTATCCTACGAG. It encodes CSARKRRILSYE. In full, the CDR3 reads CSARKRRILSYEQYF.

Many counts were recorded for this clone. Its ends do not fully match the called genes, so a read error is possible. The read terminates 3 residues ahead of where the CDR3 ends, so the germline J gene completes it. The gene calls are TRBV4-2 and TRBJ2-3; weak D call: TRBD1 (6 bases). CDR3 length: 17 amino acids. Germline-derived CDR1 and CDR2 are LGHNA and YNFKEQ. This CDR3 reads CASSQDQVGTNTDTQYF. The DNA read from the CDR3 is TGCGCCAGCAGCCAAGATCAGGTGGGGACAAACACAGATACG.

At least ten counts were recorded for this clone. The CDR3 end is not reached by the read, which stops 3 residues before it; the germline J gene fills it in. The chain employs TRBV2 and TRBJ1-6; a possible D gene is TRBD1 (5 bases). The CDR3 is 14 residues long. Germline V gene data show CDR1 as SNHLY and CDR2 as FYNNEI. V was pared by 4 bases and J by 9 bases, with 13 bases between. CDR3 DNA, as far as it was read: TGTGCCAGCAGTGTGGGACTCGGGCGTTCACCC. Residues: CASSVGLGRSP. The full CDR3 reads CASSVGLGRSPLHF.

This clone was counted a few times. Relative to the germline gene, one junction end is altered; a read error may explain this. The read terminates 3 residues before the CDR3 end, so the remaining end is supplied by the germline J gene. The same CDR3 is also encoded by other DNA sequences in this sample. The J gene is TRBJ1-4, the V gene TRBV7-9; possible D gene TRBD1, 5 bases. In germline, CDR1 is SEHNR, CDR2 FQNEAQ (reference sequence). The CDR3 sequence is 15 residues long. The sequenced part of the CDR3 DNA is TGTGCCAGCAGCCCTAGCGGGCAGGGAGGAGAAAGA. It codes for CASSPSGQGGER. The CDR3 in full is CASSPSGQGGERLFF.

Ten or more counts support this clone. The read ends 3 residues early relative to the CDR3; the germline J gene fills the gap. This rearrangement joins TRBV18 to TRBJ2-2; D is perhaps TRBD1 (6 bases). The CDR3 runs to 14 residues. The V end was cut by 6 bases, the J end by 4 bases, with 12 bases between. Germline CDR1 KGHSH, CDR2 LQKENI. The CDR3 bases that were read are TGTGCCAGCTCCCGGACAGAGAGCACCGGGGAG. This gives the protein CASSRTESTGE. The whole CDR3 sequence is CASSRTESTGELFF.

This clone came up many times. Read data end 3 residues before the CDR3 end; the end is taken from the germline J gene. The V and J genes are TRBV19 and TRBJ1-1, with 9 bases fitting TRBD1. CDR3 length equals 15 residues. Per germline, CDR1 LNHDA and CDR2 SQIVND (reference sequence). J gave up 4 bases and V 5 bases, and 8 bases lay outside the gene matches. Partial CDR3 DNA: TGTGCCAGTAGTCTCTTGACAGGGGGGCTCACTGAA. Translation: CASSLLTGGLTE. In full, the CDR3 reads CASSLLTGGLTEAFF.

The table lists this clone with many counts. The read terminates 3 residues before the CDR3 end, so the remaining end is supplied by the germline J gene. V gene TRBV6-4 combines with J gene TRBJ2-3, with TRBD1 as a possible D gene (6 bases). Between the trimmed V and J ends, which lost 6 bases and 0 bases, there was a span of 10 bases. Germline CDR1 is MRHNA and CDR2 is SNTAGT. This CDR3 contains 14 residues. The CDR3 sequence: CASRQGSSTDTQYF. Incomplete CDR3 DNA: TGTGCCAGCAGACAGGGATCTAGCACAGATACG.

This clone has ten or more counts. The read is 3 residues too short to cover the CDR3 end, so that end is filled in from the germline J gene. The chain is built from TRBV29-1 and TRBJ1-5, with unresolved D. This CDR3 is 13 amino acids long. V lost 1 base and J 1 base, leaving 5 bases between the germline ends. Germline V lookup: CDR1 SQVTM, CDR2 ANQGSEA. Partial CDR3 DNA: TGCAGCGTTGAAGTCCAGAGCAATCAGCCC. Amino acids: CSVEVQSNQP. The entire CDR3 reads CSVEVQSNQPQHF.

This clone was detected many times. CDR3 bases read: TGTGCCAGCAGCTTAACATTGAACTATGGC. Protein: CASSLTLNYG. The full CDR3 is CASSLTLNYGYTF. The chain has TRBV7-9 and TRBJ1-2; D remains unclear. The DNA ends 3 residues before the CDR3 does, and the rest of the CDR3 is filled in from the germline J gene. Germline lookup yields CDR1 SEHNR and CDR2 FQNEAQ (reference sequence). This CDR3 is 13 amino acids long. The V and J ends lost 2 bases and 2 bases respectively, with 6 bases between them.

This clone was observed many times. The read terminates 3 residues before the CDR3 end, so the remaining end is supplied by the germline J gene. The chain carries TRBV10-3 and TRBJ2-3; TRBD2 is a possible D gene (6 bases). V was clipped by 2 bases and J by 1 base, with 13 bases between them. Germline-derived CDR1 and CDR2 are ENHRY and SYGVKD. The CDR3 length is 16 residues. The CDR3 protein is CAISEPAGKGTDTQYF. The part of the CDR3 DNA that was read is TGTGCCATCAGTGAGCCGGCGGGGAAGGGCACAGATACG.

The sequenced part of the CDR3 DNA is TGTGCCAGCAGCCTCCGCTCTGGAAACACC. As protein: CASSLRSGNT. The full CDR3 sequence reads CASSLRSGNTIYF. This rearrangement joins TRBV7-7 to TRBJ1-3; D uncertain. The sequence runs out 3 residues before the end of the CDR3; the remainder is reconstructed from the germline J gene. V dropped 5 bases and J dropped 0 bases, with 5 bases sitting between them. The length of the CDR3 is 13 residues. Germline V gene lookup returns CDR1 SSHAT and CDR2 FNYEAQ (reference sequence).

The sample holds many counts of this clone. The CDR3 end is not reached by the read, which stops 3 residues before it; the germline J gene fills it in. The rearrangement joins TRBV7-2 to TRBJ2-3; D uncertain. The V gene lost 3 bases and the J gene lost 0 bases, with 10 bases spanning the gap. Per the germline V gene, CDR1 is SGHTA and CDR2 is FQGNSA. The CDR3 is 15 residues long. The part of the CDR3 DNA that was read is TGTGCCAGCAGCTTTCGGCGGCATAGCACAGATACG. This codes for CASSFRRHSTDT. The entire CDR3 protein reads CASSFRRHSTDTQYF.

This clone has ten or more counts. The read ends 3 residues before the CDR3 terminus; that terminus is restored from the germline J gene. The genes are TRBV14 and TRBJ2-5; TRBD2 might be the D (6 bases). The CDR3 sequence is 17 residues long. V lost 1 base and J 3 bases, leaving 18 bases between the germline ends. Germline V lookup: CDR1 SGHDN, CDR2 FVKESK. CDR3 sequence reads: CASSQGRGSGRKETQYF. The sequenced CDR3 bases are TGTGCCAGCAGCCAAGGGAGGGGCTCGGGCCGTAAAGAGACC.

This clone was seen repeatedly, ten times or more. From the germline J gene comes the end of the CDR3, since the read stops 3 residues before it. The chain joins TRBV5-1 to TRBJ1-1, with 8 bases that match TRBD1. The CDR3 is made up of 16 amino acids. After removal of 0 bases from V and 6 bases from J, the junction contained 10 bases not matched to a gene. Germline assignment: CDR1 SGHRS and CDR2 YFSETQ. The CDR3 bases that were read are TGCGCCAGCAGCTTGGCAGGACAGGGTGGTTACGCTGAA. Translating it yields CASSLAGQGGYAE. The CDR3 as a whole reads CASSLAGQGGYAEAFF.

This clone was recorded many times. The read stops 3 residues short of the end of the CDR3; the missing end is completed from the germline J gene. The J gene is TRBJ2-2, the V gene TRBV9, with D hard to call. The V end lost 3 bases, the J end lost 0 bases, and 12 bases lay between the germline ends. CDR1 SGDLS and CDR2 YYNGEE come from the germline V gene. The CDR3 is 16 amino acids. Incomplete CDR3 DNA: TGTGCCAGCAGCGGATATCGCGTCGCGAACACCGGGGAG. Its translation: CASSGYRVANTGE. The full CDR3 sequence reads CASSGYRVANTGELFF.

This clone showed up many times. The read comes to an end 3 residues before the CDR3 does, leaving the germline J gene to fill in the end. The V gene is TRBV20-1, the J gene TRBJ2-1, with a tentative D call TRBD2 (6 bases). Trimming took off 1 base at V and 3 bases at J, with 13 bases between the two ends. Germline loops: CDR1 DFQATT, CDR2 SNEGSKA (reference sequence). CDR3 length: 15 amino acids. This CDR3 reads CSARVGSGIYNEQFF. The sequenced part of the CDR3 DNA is TGCAGTGCTAGAGTAGGTAGCGGAATCTACAATGAG.

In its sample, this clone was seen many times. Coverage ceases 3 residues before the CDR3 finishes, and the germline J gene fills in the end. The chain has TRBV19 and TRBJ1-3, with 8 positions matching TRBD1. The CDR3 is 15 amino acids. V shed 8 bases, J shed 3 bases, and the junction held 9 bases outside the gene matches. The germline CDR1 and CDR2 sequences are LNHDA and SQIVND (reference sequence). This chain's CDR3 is CASSRTGTGGNTIYF. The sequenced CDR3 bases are TGTGCCAGTTCCAGAACCGGGACAGGTGGAAACACC.

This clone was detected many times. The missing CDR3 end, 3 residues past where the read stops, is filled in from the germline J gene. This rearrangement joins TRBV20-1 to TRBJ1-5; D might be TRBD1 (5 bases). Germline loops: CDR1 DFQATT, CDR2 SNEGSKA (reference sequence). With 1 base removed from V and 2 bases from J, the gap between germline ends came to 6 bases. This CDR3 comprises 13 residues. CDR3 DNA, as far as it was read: TGCAGTGCTAGAGTAGGGGGCAATCAGCCC. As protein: CSARVGGNQP. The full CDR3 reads CSARVGGNQPQHF.

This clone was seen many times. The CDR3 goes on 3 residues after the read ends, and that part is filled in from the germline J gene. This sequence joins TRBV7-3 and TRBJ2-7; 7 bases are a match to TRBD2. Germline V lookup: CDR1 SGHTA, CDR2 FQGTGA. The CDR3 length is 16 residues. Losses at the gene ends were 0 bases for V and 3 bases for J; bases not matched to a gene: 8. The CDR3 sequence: CASSLTGGTNRYEQYF. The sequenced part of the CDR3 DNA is TGTGCCAGCAGCTTAACTGGTGGGACTAACCGCTACGAG.

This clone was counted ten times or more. CDR3 protein: CSVESRGRSYGYTF. The DNA read from the CDR3 is TGCAGCGTTGAAAGCAGGGGGCGAAGCTATGGC. This rearrangement joins TRBV29-1 to TRBJ1-2; 8 bases fit TRBD1. The read ends 3 residues early relative to the CDR3; the germline J gene fills the gap. Germline CDR1 and CDR2: SQVTM and ANQGSEA. The CDR3 has 14 residues. The trim removed 2 bases at V and 4 bases at J, leaving 6 bases unmatched. The whole variable domain, filled in from reference TRBV29-1 and TRBJ1-2, reads SAVISQKPSRDICQRGTSLTIQCQVDSQVTMMFWYRQQPGQSLTLIATANQGSEATYESGFVIDKFPISRPNLTFSTLTVSNMSPEDSSIYLCSVESRGRSYGYTFGSGTRLTVV.